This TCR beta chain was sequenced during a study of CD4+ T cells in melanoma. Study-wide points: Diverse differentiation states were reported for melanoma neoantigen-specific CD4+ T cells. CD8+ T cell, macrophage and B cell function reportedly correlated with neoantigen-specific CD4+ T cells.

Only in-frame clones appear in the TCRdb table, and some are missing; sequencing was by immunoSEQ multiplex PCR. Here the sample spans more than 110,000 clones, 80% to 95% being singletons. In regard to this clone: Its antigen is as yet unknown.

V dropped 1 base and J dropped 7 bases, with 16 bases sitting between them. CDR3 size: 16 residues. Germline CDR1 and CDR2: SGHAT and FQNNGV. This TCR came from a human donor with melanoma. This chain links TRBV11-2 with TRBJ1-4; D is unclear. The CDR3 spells CASSLGYNFIGEKLFF. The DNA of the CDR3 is TGTGCCAGCAGCTTAGGTTACAACTTTATCGGTGAAAAACTGTTTTTT.